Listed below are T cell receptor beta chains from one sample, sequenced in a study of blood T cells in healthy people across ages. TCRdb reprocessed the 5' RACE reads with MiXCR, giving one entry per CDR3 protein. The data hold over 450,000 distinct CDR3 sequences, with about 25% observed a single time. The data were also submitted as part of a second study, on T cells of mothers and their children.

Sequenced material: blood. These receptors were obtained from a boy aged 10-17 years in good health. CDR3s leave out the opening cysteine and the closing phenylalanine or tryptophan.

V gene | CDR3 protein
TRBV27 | ASSFGGAGTEAF
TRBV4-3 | ASSQINTGELF
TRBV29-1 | SVATGLYEQY
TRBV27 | ASSLNDRDTQY
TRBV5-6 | ASSSFGTSRLKSSYNEQF
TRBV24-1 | ATSDSRGASGTLYNEQF
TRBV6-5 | ASRFDRGGTGELF
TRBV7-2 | ASSLGGHEQF
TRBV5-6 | ASSPMTGQYEQY
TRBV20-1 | GARGDSGGGTDTQY
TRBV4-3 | ASSQTRDINSPLH
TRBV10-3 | AIESGTVGNQAF
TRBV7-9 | ASSFSPNLNTEAF
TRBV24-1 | ATSDPTSQETQY
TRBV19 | ASSSPTGNTEAF
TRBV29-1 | SVEDDGTSGPFPREQY
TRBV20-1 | IAIVGGPYNEQF
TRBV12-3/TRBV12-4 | AIHDPQMGRNGYT
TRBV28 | ASSRARNYGYT
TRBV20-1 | SARVIGSSSYNEQF
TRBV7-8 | ASSPRQGTNYGYT
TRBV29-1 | SVASLANSYNEQF
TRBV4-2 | ASSQEFSGPSYEQY